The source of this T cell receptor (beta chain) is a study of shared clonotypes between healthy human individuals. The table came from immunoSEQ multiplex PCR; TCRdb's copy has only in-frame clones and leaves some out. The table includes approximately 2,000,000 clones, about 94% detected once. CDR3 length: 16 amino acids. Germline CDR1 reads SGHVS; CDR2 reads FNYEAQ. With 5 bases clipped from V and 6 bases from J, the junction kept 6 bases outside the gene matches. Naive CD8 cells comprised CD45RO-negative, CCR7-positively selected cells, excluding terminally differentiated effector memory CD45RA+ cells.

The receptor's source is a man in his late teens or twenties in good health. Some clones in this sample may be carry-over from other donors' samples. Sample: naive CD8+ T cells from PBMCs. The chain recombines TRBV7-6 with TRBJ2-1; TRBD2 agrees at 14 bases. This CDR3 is CASSRGLAGDGNEQFF. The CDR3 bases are TGTGCCAGCAGCCGGGGACTAGCGGGAGATGGCAATGAGCAGTTCTTC.